The entry that follows covers one T cell receptor (beta chain) sequence. Data came from immunoSEQ multiplex PCR; TCRdb stores just in-frame clones and leaves some out. The data hold under 100,000 clones, with around nine tenths observed a single time. The data were obtained in a study of control samples from healthy donors and cancer patients. V dropped 5 bases and J dropped 5; count of bases not matched to a gene: 8. The CDR3 length is 16 residues. Per the germline V gene, CDR1 is MDHEN and CDR2 is SYDVKM. This chain links TRBV28 with TRBJ1-6; 8 bases match TRBD1. The sequence was collected from a woman in her fifties or sixties with colorectal cancer. The sample was PBMCs. For the CDR3, the DNA is TGTGCCAGCAGTACCGTCGCAGGGGGCCATAATTCACCCCTCCACTTT. Its translation: CASSTVAGGHNSPLHF.